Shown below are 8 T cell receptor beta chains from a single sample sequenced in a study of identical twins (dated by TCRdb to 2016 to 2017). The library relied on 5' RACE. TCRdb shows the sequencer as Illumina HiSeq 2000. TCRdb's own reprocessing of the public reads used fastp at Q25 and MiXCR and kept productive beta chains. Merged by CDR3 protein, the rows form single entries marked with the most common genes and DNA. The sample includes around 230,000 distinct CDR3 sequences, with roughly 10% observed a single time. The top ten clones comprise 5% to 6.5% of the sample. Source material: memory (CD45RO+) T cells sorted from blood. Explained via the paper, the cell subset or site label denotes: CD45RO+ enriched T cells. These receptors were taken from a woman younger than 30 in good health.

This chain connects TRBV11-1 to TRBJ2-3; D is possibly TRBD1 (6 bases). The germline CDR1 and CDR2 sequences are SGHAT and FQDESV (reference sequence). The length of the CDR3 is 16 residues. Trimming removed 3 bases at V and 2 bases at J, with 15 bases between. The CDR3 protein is CASSFTTGKVTDTQYF. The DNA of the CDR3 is TGTGCCAGCAGCTTCACAACAGGGAAGGTCACAGATACGCAGTATTTT.

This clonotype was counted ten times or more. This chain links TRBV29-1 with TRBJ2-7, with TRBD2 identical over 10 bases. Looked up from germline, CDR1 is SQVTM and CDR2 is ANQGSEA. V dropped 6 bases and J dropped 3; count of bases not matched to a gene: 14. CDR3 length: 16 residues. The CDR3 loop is CSVSGTSATLYYEQYF. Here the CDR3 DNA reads TGCAGCGTCTCCGGGACTAGCGCTACACTCTACTACGAGCAGTACTTC.

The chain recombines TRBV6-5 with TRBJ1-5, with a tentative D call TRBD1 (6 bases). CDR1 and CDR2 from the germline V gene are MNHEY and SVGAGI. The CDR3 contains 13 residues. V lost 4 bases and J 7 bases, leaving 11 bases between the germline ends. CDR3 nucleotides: TGTGCCAGCAGTTCACAGGGCGAGCAGCCCCAGCATTTT. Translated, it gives CASSSQGEQPQHF.

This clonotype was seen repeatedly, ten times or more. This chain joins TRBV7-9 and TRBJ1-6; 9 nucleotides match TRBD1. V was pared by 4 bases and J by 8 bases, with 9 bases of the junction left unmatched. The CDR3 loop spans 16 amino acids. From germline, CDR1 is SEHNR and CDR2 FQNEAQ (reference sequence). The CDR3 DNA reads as TGTGCCAGCAGCTCTTCCGGGACAGGGAGGGATTCACCCCTCCACTTT. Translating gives CASSSSGTGRDSPLHF.

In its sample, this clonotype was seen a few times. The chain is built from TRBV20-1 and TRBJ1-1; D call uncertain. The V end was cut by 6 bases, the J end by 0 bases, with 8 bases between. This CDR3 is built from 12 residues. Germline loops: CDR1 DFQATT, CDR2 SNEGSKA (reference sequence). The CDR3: CSARWMNTEAFF. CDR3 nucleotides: TGCAGTGCCAGGTGGATGAACACTGAAGCTTTCTTT.

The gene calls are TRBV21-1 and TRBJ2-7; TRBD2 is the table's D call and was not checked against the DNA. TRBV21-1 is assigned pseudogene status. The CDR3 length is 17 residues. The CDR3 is CASSPHPWELTSYEQYF. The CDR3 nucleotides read TGTGCCAGCAGCCCACACCCTTGGGAGCTCACTTCCTACGAGCAGTACTTC.

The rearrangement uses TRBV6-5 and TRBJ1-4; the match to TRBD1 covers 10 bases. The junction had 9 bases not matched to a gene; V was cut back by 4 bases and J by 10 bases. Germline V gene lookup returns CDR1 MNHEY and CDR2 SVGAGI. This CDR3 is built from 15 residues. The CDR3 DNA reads TGTGCCAGCAGTTGGGGACAGGGGAGGCGAGTAAAACTGTTTTTT. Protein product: CASSWGQGRRVKLFF.

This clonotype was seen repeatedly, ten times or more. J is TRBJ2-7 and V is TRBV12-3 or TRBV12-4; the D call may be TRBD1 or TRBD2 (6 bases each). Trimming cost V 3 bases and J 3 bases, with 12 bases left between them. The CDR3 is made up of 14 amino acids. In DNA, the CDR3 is TGTGCCAGCAGTTTGACCGGGGGCGTCTACGAGCAGTACTTC. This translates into CASSLTGGVYEQYF.